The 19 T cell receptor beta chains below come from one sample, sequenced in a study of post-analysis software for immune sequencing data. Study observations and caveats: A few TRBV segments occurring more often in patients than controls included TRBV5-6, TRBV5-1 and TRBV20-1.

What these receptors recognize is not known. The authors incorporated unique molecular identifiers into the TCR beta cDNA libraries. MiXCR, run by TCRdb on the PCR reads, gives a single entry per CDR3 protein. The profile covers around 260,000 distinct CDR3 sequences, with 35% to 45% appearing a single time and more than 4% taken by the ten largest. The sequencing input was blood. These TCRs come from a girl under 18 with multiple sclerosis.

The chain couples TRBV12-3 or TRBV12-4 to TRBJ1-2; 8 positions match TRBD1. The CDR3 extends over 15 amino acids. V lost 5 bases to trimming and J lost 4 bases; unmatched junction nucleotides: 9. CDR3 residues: CASSGGTGRSYGYTF. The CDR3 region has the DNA TGTGCCAGCAGTGGGGGGACAGGCCGCAGCTATGGCTACACCTTC.

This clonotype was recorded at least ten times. CDR3 amino acids: CASSLRAGNYGYTF. For the CDR3, the DNA is TGCGCCAGCAGCTTGCGGGCGGGGAACTATGGCTACACCTTC. The chain has TRBV5-1 and TRBJ1-2; D is unclear. Between the trimmed V and J ends, which lost 1 base and 2 bases, there was a span of 9 bases. Looked up from germline, CDR1 is SGHRS and CDR2 is YFSETQ. The CDR3 is 14 residues long.

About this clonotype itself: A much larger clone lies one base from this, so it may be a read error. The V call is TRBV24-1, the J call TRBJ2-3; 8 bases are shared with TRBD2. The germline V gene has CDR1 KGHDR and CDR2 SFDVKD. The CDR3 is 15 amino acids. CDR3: CVTGRSGSGSDTQYF. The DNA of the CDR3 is TGTGTCACCGGGAGGAGCGGGAGCGGGTCAGATACGCAGTATTTT.

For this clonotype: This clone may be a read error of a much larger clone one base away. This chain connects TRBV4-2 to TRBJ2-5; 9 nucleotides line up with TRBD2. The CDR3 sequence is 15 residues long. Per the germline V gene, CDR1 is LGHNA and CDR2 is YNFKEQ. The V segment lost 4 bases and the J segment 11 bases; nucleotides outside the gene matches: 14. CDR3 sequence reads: CASSPSSGSSNEQYF. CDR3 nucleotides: TGTGCCAGCAGCCCAAGTAGCGGGAGTTCCAATGAGCAGTACTTC.

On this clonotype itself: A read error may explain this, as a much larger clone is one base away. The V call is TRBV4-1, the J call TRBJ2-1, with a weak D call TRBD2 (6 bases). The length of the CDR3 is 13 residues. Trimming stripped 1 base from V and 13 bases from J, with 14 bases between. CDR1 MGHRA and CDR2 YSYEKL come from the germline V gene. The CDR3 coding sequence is TGCGCCAGCAGCCAAGGCCCGGGAGAGACCCAGTTCTTC. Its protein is CASSQGPGETQFF.

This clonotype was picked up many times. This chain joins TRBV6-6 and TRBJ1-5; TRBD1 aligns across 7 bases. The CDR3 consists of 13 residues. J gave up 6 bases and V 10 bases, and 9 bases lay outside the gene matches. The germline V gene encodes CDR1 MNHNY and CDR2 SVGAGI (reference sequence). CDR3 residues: CATRPGGIQPQHF. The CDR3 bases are TGTGCCACCCGGCCAGGGGGTATTCAGCCCCAGCATTTT.

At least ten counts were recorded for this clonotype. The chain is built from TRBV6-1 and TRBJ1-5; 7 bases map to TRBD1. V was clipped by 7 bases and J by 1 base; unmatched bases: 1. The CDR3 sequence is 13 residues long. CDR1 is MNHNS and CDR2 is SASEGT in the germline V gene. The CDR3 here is CASKQGSNQPQHF. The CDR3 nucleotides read TGTGCCAGCAAACAGGGGAGCAATCAGCCCCAGCATTTT.

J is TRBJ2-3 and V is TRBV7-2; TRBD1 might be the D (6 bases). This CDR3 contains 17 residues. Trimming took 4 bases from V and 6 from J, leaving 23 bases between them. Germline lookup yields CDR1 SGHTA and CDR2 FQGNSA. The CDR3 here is CASSSPPGQPTRDTQYF. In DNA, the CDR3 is TGTGCCAGCAGCTCACCTCCGGGACAACCGACACGGGATACGCAGTATTTT.

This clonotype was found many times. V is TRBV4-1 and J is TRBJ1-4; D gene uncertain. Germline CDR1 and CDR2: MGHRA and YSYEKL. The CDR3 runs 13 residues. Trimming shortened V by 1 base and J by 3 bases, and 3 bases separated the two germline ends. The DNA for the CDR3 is TGCGCCAGCAGCCAAGCTCCTAATGAAAAACTGTTTTTT. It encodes CASSQAPNEKLFF.

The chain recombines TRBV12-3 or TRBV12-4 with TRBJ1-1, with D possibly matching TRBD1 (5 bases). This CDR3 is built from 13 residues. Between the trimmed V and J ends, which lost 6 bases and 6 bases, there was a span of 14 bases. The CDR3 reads CASSQYGAAEAFF. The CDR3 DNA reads TGTGCCAGCAGCCAATACGGGGCGGCTGAAGCTTTCTTT.

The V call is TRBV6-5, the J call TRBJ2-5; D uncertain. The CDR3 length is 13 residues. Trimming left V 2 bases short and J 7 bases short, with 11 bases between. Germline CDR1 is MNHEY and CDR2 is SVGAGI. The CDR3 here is CASSYRELGTQYF. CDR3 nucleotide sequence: TGTGCCAGCAGTTACAGGGAATTGGGGACCCAGTACTTC.

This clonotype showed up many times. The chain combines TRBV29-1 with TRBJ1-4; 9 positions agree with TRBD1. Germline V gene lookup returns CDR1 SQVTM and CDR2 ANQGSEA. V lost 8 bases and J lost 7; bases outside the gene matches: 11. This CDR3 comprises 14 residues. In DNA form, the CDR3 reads TGCAGCACTGGACAGGGGTTTTCGAGTGAAAAACTGTTTTTT. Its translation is CSTGQGFSSEKLFF.

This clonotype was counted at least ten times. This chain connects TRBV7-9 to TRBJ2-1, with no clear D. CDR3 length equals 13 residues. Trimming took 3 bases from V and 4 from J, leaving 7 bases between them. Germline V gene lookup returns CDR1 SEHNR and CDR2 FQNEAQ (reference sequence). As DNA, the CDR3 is TGTGCCAGCAGCTTTGGCGTGTACAATGAGCAGTTCTTC. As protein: CASSFGVYNEQFF.

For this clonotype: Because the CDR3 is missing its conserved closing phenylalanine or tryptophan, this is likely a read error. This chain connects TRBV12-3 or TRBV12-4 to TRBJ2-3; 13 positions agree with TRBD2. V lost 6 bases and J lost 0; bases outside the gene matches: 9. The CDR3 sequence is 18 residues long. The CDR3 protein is CASRPRTSGGRSTDTQYS. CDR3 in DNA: TGTGCCAGCAGGCCTAGGACTAGCGGGGGTAGGAGCACAGATACGCAGTATTCT.

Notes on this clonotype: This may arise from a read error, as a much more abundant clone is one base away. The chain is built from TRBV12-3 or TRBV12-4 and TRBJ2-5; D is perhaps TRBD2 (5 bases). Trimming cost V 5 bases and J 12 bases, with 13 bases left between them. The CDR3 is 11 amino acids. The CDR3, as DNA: TGTGCCAGCAGTCCCGGAGGAGAGGAGTACTTC. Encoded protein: CASSPGGEEYF.

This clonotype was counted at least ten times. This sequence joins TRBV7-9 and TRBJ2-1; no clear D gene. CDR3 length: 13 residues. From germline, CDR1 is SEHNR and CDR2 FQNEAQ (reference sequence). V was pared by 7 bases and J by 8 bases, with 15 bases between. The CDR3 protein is CASTNQVEYEQFF. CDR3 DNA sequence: TGTGCCAGCACCAATCAGGTGGAATATGAGCAGTTCTTC. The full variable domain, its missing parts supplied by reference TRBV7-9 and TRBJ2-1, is DTGVSQNPRHKITKRGQNVTFRCDPISEHNRLYWYRQTLGQGPEFLTYFQNEAQLEKSRLLSDRFSAERPKGSFSTLEIQRTEQGDSAMYLCASTNQVEYEQFFGPGTRLTVL.

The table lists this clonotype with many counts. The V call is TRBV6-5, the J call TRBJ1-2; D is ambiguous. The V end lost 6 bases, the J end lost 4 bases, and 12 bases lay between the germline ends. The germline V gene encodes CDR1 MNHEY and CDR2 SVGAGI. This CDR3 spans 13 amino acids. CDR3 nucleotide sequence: TGTGCCAGCAGCAAACAACGAGCCTATGGCTACACCTTC. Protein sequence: CASSKQRAYGYTF.

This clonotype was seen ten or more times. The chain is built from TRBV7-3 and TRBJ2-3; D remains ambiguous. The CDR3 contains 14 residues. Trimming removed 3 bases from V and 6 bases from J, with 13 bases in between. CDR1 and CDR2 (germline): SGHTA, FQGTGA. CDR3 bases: TGTGCCAGCAGCTTCCAAGTGGGCTCGGATACGCAGTATTTT. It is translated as CASSFQVGSDTQYF. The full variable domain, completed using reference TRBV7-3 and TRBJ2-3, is GAGVSQTPSNKVTEKGKYVELRCDPISGHTALYWYRQSLGQGPEFLIYFQGTGAADDSGLPNDRFFAVRPEGSVSTLKIQRTERGDSAVYLCASSFQVGSDTQYFGPGTRLTVL.

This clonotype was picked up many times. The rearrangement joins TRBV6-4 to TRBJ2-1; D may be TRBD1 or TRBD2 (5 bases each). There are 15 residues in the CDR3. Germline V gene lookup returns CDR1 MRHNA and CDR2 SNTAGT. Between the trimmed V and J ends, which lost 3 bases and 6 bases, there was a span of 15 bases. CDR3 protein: CASSEMGVAINEQFF. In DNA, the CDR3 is TGTGCCAGCAGTGAGATGGGGGTTGCAATCAATGAGCAGTTCTTC.